The rows below give T cell receptor beta chains drawn from one sample of a study of a mutant IDH1 vaccine in newly diagnosed glioma. Clones were read by immunoSEQ multiplex PCR, and TCRdb kept only the in-frame ones, dropping some. In the table there are fewer than 45,000 clones, roughly 92% of which are singletons. Specimen: PBMCs, collected from a glioma patient treated with radiotherapy, temozolomide or both. These receptor sequences come from a man between 18 and 35 years old with glioma. Both conserved end residues are part of each CDR3.

j_call v_call cdr3_aa
TRBJ1-5 TRBV7-9 CASSSGQYPNQPQHF
TRBJ2-4 TRBV28 CASSLYRTAKNIQYF
TRBJ1-1 TRBV6-6 CASSSQPGSEAFF
TRBJ1-2 TRBV30 CAWTVSSYGYTF
TRBJ1-1 TRBV5-4 CASSLGQGQVMAEAFF
TRBJ1-5 TRBV18 CASSPQTGNQPQHF
TRBJ1-1 TRBV6-5 CASGTEVEAFF
TRBJ1-2 TRBV6-5 CASSYSRGGDYGYTF
TRBJ1-2 TRBV6-5 CASSYSGAWGYTF
TRBJ2-7 TRBV4-2 CASSQELADSYEQYF
TRBJ2-7 TRBV27 CASSLGATYEQYF
TRBJ1-1 TRBV5-1 CASSLDSLNTEAFF
TRBJ1-1 TRBV4-3 CASSRSYLPGLSRGSTEAFF
TRBJ2-1 TRBV7-9 CASSPPGGWTDEQFF
TRBJ2-5 TRBV6-5 CASSSTGTSSETQYF
TRBJ1-2 TRBV4-1 CASSLRTGTGGSYGYTF
TRBJ1-4 TRBV18 CASSPGAYEKLFF
TRBJ1-2 TRBV28 CASARDLYGYTF
TRBJ1-5 TRBV28 CASSPSGQGEQPQHF
TRBJ2-7 TRBV27 CATRVHGLDGEQYF
TRBJ1-5 TRBV7-2 CASSSQGNQPQHF
TRBJ2-7 TRBV7-2 CASSLATGSSYEQYF
TRBJ1-1 TRBV30 CAWSNYPGEAFF
TRBJ1-1 TRBV7-8 CASSSDSASENTEAFF